The clone carrying this T cell receptor (beta chain) was seen a single time. Its specificity is not known. In the same sample, other DNA sequences code for this CDR3. This sample is part of a study of shared clonotypes between healthy human individuals. Study as a whole: For every donor, three CD4 naive, three CD4 memory, two CD8 naive and one CD8 memory plates were used. General study results and limits: It was the few donors that limited the genetic and exposure-history diversity represented. Generation probabilities of non-shared clonotypes were lower (relative to those shared by all four donors).

TCRdb keeps only in-frame clones here, not all; method: immunoSEQ multiplex PCR. This table holds around 2.1 million clones, 90% to 97% found once. Trimming removed 3 bases at V and 2 bases at J, with 7 bases between. CDR1 is MRHNA, CDR2 SNTAGT, per germline. The CDR3 is 13 amino acids. The sequenced material came from naive CD4+ T cells sorted from blood. Sample subset: CD45RA+ positively selected. The sequence was obtained from a man aged 18-30 years in good health. The chain carries TRBV6-4 and TRBJ1-1; D is unresolved. CDR3 residues: CASSEQGNTEAFF. The CDR3 nucleotides read TGTGCCAGCAGTGAGCAAGGTAACACTGAAGCTTTCTTT.